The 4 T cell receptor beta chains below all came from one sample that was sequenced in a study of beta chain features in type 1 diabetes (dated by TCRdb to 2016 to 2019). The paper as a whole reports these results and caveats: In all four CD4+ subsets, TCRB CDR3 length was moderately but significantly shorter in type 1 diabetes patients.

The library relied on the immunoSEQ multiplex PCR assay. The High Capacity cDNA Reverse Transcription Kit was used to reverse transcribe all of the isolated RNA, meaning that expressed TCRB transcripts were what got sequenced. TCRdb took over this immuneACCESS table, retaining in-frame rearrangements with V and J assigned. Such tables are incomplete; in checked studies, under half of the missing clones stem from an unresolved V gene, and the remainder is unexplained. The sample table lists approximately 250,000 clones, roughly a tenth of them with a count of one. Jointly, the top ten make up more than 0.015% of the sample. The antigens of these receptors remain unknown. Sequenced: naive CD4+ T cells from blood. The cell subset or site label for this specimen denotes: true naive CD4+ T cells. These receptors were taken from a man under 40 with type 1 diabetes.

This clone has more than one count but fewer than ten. CDR3 nucleotides: TGCGCCAGCAGCTCCGCCCTGGGAGTCTACGAGCAGTACTTC. Translation: CASSSALGVYEQYF. V is TRBV5-1 and J is TRBJ2-7, with D possibly matching TRBD2 (5 bases). V was cut by 3 bases and J by 3 bases, with 13 bases left in between. In germline, CDR1 is SGHRS, CDR2 YFSETQ. This CDR3 has 14 residues.

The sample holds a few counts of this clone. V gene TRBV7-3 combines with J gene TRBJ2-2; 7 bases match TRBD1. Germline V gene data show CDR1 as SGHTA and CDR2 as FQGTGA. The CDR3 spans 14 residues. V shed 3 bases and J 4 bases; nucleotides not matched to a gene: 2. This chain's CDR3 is CASSLGQTTGELFF. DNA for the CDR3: TGTGCCAGCAGCTTGGGACAGACCACCGGGGAGCTGTTTTTT.

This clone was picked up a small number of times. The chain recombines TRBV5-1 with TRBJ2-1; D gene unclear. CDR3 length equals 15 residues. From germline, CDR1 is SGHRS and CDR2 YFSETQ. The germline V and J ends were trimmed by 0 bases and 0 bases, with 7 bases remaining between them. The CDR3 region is CASSLVVNSYNEQFF. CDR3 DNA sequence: TGCGCCAGCAGCTTGGTAGTGAACTCCTACAATGAGCAGTTCTTC. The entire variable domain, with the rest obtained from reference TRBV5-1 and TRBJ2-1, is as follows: KAGVTQTPRYLIKTRGQQVTLSCSPISGHRSVSWYQQTPGQGLQFLFEYFSETQRNKGNFPGRFSGRQFSNSRSEMNVSTLELGDSALYLCASSLVVNSYNEQFFGPGTRLTVL.

For the CDR3, the DNA is TGCGCCAGCATGCTTGGGGCGAGTCTTGCAGATACGCAGTATTTT. Translated: CASMLGASLADTQYF. The chain joins TRBV5-1 to TRBJ2-3; TRBD1 might be the D (5 bases). This CDR3 is 15 amino acids long. Germline CDR1 is SGHRS and CDR2 is YFSETQ. V dropped 6 bases and J dropped 4 bases, with 18 bases sitting between them.